A single sample is the source of the 13 T cell receptor beta chains below, sequenced in a study of T-cell reconstitution after alpha-beta-depleted transplantation in children. Unique molecular identifiers were used in preparing the TCRbeta library. TCRdb called the PCR reads again in MiXCR, with one record for every CDR3 protein. The sample shows 640,000 or so distinct CDR3 sequences, roughly 17% of them seen only once. The source material was PBMCs from the stem cell graft donor, sampled from the stem cell graft. The receptors shown here come from a human donor who donated a stem cell graft to a child with acute myeloid leukemia.

At least ten counts were recorded for this clonotype. This chain connects TRBV20-1 to TRBJ2-2, with D unresolved. Germline V gene lookup returns CDR1 DFQATT and CDR2 SNEGSKA (reference sequence). Trimming took off 0 bases at V and 2 bases at J, with 13 bases between the two ends. This CDR3 comprises 16 residues. The CDR3 bases are TGCAGTGCTAGAGATCCCAGGAATAGCAACACCGGGGAGCTGTTTTTT. It is translated as CSARDPRNSNTGELFF.

At least ten counts were recorded for this clonotype. The CDR3 spells CSALGQGFNEQFF. In DNA form, the CDR3 reads TGCAGTGCCCTGGGACAGGGTTTCAATGAGCAGTTCTTC. This sequence joins TRBV20-1 and TRBJ2-1, with 9 nucleotides matching TRBD1. The CDR3 has 13 amino acids. Germline lookup yields CDR1 DFQATT and CDR2 SNEGSKA (reference sequence). The ends lost 6 bases at V and 6 bases at J; junction bases unmatched: 6.

In its sample, this clonotype was seen a few times. The chain couples TRBV28 to TRBJ1-6; no clear D gene. Germline V CDR1 and CDR2: MDHEN, SYDVKM. Trimming stripped 5 bases from V and 4 bases from J, with 18 bases between. This CDR3 is 17 amino acids long. CDR3 sequence reads: CASSLRHALVYNSPLHF. DNA of the CDR3: TGTGCCAGCAGTCTAAGACACGCCTTGGTGTATAATTCACCCCTCCACTTT.

This clonotype has a count of ten or more. The rearrangement links TRBV15 to TRBJ2-2; D is uncertain. V lost 5 bases and J lost 9, with 10 bases in between. The CDR3 consists of 12 residues. Germline V gives CDR1 LNHNV, CDR2 YYDKDF (reference sequence). CDR3 in amino acids: CATSAGSRELFF. In DNA form, the CDR3 reads TGTGCCACCAGCGCCGGCAGTAGGGAGCTGTTTTTT.

This clonotype was seen many times. This chain links TRBV10-3 with TRBJ1-1; 8 bases line up with TRBD1. This CDR3 region has 13 residues. Germline values: CDR1 ENHRY, CDR2 SYGVKD. The junction had 11 bases not matched to a gene; V was cut back by 6 bases and J by 11 bases. The CDR3 DNA reads TGTGCCATCAGCCCGGACAGGGCGGTTCAGGCTTTCTTT. It is translated as CAISPDRAVQAFF.

The chain has TRBV21-1 and TRBJ2-1; whether TRBD1, the table's D call, matches the DNA was not checked. TRBV21-1 is termed a pseudogene. The CDR3 totals 17 residues. This chain's CDR3 is CASSKTGGPDRLNEQFF. The CDR3 DNA follows: TGTGCCAGCAGCAAAACGGGGGGGCCCGACAGGCTCAATGAGCAGTTCTTC.

There are a few counts of this clonotype. The V call is TRBV20-1, the J call TRBJ2-2; D possibly matches TRBD1 or TRBD2 (6 bases each). Trimming shortened V by 5 bases and J by 3 bases, and 13 bases separated the two germline ends. CDR1 DFQATT and CDR2 SNEGSKA come from the germline V gene (reference sequence). This CDR3 has 14 amino acids. CDR3 coding DNA: TGCAGTGCTCCAGAGGGGGGAGACACCGGGGAGCTGTTTTTT. It specifies CSAPEGGDTGELFF.

This clonotype was picked up a small number of times. The V gene is TRBV24-1, the J gene TRBJ2-1, with D perhaps being TRBD1 or TRBD2 (6 bases each). CDR3 size: 16 residues. Germline V gene sequence: CDR1 KGHDR, CDR2 SFDVKD. The V and J ends lost 4 bases and 8 bases respectively, with 20 bases between them. CDR3 region: CATSDPLVGGGDEQFF. In DNA, the CDR3 is TGTGCCACCAGTGACCCCTTGGTGGGGGGCGGCGATGAGCAGTTCTTC.

This clonotype was counted only a few times. The DNA for the CDR3 is TGTGCCAGCAACAATCTCGGGGCTAGCTCCTACAATGAGCAGTTCTTC. It specifies CASNNLGASSYNEQFF. The chain couples TRBV12-3 or TRBV12-4 to TRBJ2-1; D could derive from TRBD1 or TRBD2 (5 bases each). CDR3 length equals 16 residues. Trimming stripped 7 bases from V and 0 bases from J, with 16 bases between.

CDR3: CASSTSGGVYNEQFF. CDR3 nucleotide sequence: TGTGCCAGCAGCACGAGCGGGGGGGTCTACAATGAGCAGTTCTTC. The V gene is TRBV11-1, the J gene TRBJ2-1; 10 bases agree with TRBD2. Germline V CDR1 and CDR2: SGHAT, FQDESV (reference sequence). Unmatched junction bases numbered 4, after V lost 5 bases and J lost 3 bases. The CDR3 consists of 15 residues.

The rearrangement joins TRBV21-1 to TRBJ2-7; the listed D gene, TRBD1, was not tested against the DNA. TRBV21-1 is an annotated pseudogene. CDR3 length equals 12 residues. The CDR3 region is CARRTGTYEQYV. The CDR3 bases are TGTGCCAGGAGGACAGGGACCTACGAGCAGTACGTC.

This clonotype was seen a handful of times. CDR3 DNA: TGTGCCAGCAGTTTTAGAAGCCAGGGGGCAAGGGGTGAGCAGTTCTTC. Amino acids: CASSFRSQGARGEQFF. The chain combines TRBV12-3 or TRBV12-4 with TRBJ2-1, with TRBD1 matching 8 bases. The trim removed 3 bases at V and 9 bases at J, leaving 13 bases unmatched. There are 16 residues in the CDR3.

This clonotype was observed at least ten times. This rearrangement joins TRBV7-6 to TRBJ2-2; 7 nucleotides align to TRBD2. The CDR3 contains 15 residues. Germline trimming cut 10 bases from V and 4 bases from J; bases unmatched to any gene: 12. Germline V lookup: CDR1 SGHVS, CDR2 FNYEAQ. CDR3: CATRSRLAATGELFF. The CDR3, as DNA: TGTGCCACTAGAAGTCGGCTAGCGGCCACCGGGGAGCTGTTTTTT.